This is a list of T cell receptor beta chains from one sample in a study of blood T cell repertoires in COVID-19. Repertoires were generated with immunoSEQ multiplex PCR, while TCRdb's copy carries only in-frame clones and drops some. The data show fewer than 250,000 clones, 65% to 90% seen once. The source material was PBMCs or T cells enriched from blood (not recorded which). The receptors were sampled from a woman aged 45-65 years with acute COVID-19. Both conserved end residues are trimmed from each CDR3.

j_call	v_call	cdr3_aa
TRBJ1-2	TRBV28	ASSSTGHGYT
TRBJ1-1	TRBV5-4	ASSLGQGNSGAEAF
TRBJ2-1	TRBV6-5	ASSPITASDGRRF
TRBJ2-1	TRBV6-2/TRBV6-3	ASSYAPGGSQNEQF
TRBJ2-1	TRBV7-3	ASSLTVAGTYNEQF
TRBJ1-4	TRBV18	ASSPPPGQYGNEKLF
TRBJ2-7	TRBV28	ASSLLLAGSDEQY
TRBJ2-3	TRBV27	ASRPKQLAGSTDTQY
TRBJ1-2	TRBV6-1	ASSVDGTGGTGYGYT
TRBJ2-1	TRBV5-4	ASSPPPPGVNEQF
TRBJ2-7	TRBV7-2	ASSIAGGFYEQY
TRBJ2-1	TRBV28	ASRTGTSGVSSYNEQF
TRBJ2-3	TRBV28	ASSLPSEDTQY
TRBJ2-2	TRBV7-7	ASSSVPSGELF
TRBJ1-6	TRBV4-3	ASSQDFIGNSPLH
TRBJ1-2	TRBV29-1	STEGLYGYT
TRBJ2-5	TRBV7-2	ASSLAGGGVQETQY
TRBJ2-3	TRBV20-1	SASPRTSLPDTQY
TRBJ1-3	TRBV5-6	ASSFQGGNTIY
TRBJ2-7	TRBV19	ASSMPGYEQY
TRBJ1-5	TRBV10-3	AISAGGEDNQPQH
TRBJ2-6	TRBV27	ASKAEKSSGANVLT
TRBJ1-4	TRBV12-3/TRBV12-4	ASRTGNNEKLF
TRBJ2-5	TRBV7-2	ASSQLGQQETQY
TRBJ1-6	TRBV7-9	ASSLIGVHNSPLH
TRBJ2-1	TRBV9	ASSADEDRRNNEQF
TRBJ1-2	TRBV14	ASSQGQGYGYT
TRBJ2-5	TRBV5-6	ASRGERGSHQETQY
TRBJ2-7	TRBV7-2	ASSVSGLSSYEQY
TRBJ2-1	TRBV29-1	SVLGTGFNEQF
TRBJ2-5	TRBV9	ASSPLAGASETQY
TRBJ2-7	TRBV30	AWSGAGFYEQY
TRBJ1-1	TRBV28	ASMFQGGNAF
TRBJ2-7	TRBV28	ASSPRTSGSDEQY
TRBJ2-5	TRBV25-1	ASSEWGAGGGTQY
TRBJ2-2	TRBV7-2	ASSLYGRYPGELF
TRBJ2-7	TRBV27	ASSFGPSSYEQY
TRBJ2-6	TRBV4-3	ASSQWGFGANVLT
TRBJ2-7	TRBV28	ASSYGGVNYEQY
TRBJ1-1	TRBV5-1	ASSLNGRETEAF
TRBJ2-7	TRBV4-3	ASSQDSYLGGVANEQY
TRBJ2-6	TRBV15	ATSRGAGANVLT
TRBJ1-5	TRBV14	AGRGRGQPQH
TRBJ1-2	TRBV28	ASSRYPRDRGGYT
TRBJ2-3	TRBV4-3	ASSQDGRAADTQY
TRBJ1-5	TRBV5-1	ASSLGPQGGNQPQH
TRBJ2-5	TRBV19	ASSSGQVRGETQY
TRBJ1-2	TRBV5-1	ASSFTTGNYGYT
TRBJ1-3	TRBV11-3	ASSLRSLGNTIY
TRBJ2-7	TRBV27	ASSSRQGLYEQY
TRBJ2-1	TRBV9	ASSVIPSGGEQF
TRBJ1-1	TRBV7-2	ASSLGGVNTEAF
TRBJ1-2	TRBV10-3	AIMSGAGGYT
TRBJ1-5	TRBV19	ASSLKGGNQPQH
TRBJ2-2	TRBV5-4	ASSLSSPNTGELF
TRBJ2-3	TRBV11-3	ASNFLVGGFDTQY
TRBJ2-7	TRBV5-1	ASSAGEIRGRMNEQY
TRBJ2-5	TRBV19	ASSIAGGAETQY
TRBJ1-1	TRBV18	ASSPPGQGLNTEAF
TRBJ1-2	TRBV6-5	ASSSPGGGYT